This TCR beta chain was captured in a study of CD8 T cells in ankylosing spondylitis. Overall study findings and caveats: Characteristic of ankylosing spondylitis blood, it appeared, was a TCR beta motif comprising several highly homologous variants. Prior work had noted some motif variants in reactive arthritis blood and synovial fluid. It was reported that disease-linked clones were significantly enriched in matched ankylosing spondylitis synovial fluid. Disease-linked clones were CD8+ and relatively rare in peripheral blood.

MiXCR, run by TCRdb on the 5' RACE reads, gives a single entry per CDR3 protein. The sample consists of around 340,000 distinct CDR3 sequences, 20% of them appearing once. The CDR3 runs to 18 residues. Germline values: CDR1 MGHRA, CDR2 YSYEKL. With 1 base clipped from V and 3 bases from J, the junction kept 11 bases outside the gene matches. In the case of this clonotype: No antigen is known for it.

The receptor's source is a male donor with ankylosing spondylitis or in good health (not recorded which). V is TRBV4-1 and J is TRBJ2-7; 11 bases line up with TRBD2. What was sequenced was blood, either unsorted or a sorted T cell fraction (not recorded which). The chain's CDR3 is CASSQVVASGGPFYEQYF. CDR3 sequence (DNA): TGCGCCAGCAGCCAAGTAGTGGCTAGCGGGGGGCCATTCTACGAGCAGTACTTC.